This T cell receptor beta chain derives from a study of response to subunit inactivated influenza vaccine listed by TCRdb under 2018. Background on the whole study: Deep quantitative T cell receptor repertoire profiling was used in the study to track responses to a trivalent subunit inactivated influenza vaccine. Overall results and qualifications from the work: It was suggested by the authors that each seasonal influenza vaccination may recruit only a limited number of new T cells.

To note about this clonotype: Its antigen remains undetermined. Per-nucleotide qualities are absent, and no much larger clonotype sits a single base away.

The V and J ends are trimmed by 1 base and 8 bases, leaving 14 bases between them. CDR3 length: 15 amino acids, cysteine to phenylalanine. The read is trimmed to its CDR3 DNA, 45 bases read in frame from base 1. Libraries were built with RT-PCR. Sequencer: Illumina HiSeq 2500. Using fastp trimming at Q25 and MiXCR clonotype assembly, TCRdb reanalyzed the public sequencing data and kept in-frame beta chains. CDR3 protein sequences are deduplicated, and each keeps its most common genes and DNA. This sample lists 300,000 to 350,000 distinct CDR3 sequences; 22% were detected once. The top ten hold around a tenth of the sample.

The sequence joins TRBV12-3 or TRBV12-4 to TRBJ1-4; possibly the D gene is TRBD1, per 5 matching bases. The sequence derives from a man aged 50 to 69 who received an inactivated influenza vaccine. Donor details come from another sample of the same person, matched by shared clones. The source was PBMCs from blood, collected less than 22 months after vaccination. CDR3 region: CASSLGGANREKLFF. The DNA is TGTGCCAGCAGTTTAGGCGGGGCCAATAGGGAAAAACTGTTTTTT.